The T cell receptor beta chain described here comes from a study of blood T cells in healthy people across ages. Combining a sample-barcoded 5' primer with a J-beta primer mix, a second PCR ran for roughly 7 to 12 cycles. TCRdb reanalysed the 5' RACE reads using MiXCR and keeps one entry per CDR3 protein. The sample records over 600,000 distinct CDR3 sequences, 35% to 50% being singletons. Germline trimming cut 10 bases from V and 4 bases from J; bases unmatched to any gene: 15. The CDR3 has 15 residues. Per the germline V gene, CDR1 is MDHEN and CDR2 is SYDVKM. The chain has TRBV28 and TRBJ1-2; 7 bases match TRBD1. What was sequenced was blood. The sequence was obtained from a man at least 80 years old in good health. Here the CDR3 DNA reads TGTGCCACCACACGTTATCGGGACAGCTTCTATGGCTACACCTTC. This translates into CATTRYRDSFYGYTF.